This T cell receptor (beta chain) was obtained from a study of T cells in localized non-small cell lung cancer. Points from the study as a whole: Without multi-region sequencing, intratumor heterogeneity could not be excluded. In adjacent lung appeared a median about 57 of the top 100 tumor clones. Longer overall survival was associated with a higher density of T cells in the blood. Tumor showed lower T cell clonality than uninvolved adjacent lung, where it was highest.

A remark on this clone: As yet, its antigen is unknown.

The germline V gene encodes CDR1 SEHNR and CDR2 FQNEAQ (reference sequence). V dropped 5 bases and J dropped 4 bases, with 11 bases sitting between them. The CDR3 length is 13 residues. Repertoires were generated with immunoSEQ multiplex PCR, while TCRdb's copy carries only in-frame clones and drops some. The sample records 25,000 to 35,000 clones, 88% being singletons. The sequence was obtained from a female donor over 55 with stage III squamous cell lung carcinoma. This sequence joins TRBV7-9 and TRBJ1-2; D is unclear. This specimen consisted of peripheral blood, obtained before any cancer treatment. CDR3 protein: CASSPDVFYGYTF. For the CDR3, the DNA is TGTGCCAGCAGCCCGGATGTTTTCTATGGCTACACCTTC. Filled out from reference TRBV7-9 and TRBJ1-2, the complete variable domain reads DTGVSQNPRHKITKRGQNVTFRCDPISEHNRLYWYRQTLGQGPEFLTYFQNEAQLEKSRLLSDRFSAERPKGSFSTLEIQRTEQGDSAMYLCASSPDVFYGYTFGSGTRLTVV.